This passage covers 10 T cell receptor beta chains from one sample sequenced in a study of CD8 T cells in Susac syndrome. With random hexamers, 0.5 to 1 ug RNA was reverse transcribed. TCRdb reprocessed the immunoSEQ multiplex PCR reads with MiXCR, giving one entry per CDR3 protein. The table has just under 95,000 distinct CDR3 sequences, roughly 94% seen once; the top ten hold about 0.3%. The source material was CD4+ T cells from PBMCs. Receptor source: a human donor with Susac syndrome.

The chain links TRBV14 to TRBJ1-6; no firm D call. Between the trimmed V and J ends, which lost 1 base and 11 bases, there was a span of 12 bases. Per germline, CDR1 SGHDN and CDR2 FVKESK. The CDR3 totals 14 residues. The CDR3 loop reads CASSQVGWVAPLHF. The CDR3 DNA is TGTGCCAGCAGCCAAGTTGGGTGGGTGGCACCCCTCCACTTT. Variable domain in full (rest from reference TRBV14 and TRBJ1-6): EAGVTQFPSHSVIEKGQTVTLRCDPISGHDNLYWYRRVMGKEIKFLLHFVKESKQDESGMPNNRFLAERTGGTYSTLKVQPAELEDSGVYFCASSQVGWVAPLHFGNGTRLTVT.

CDR3 DNA: TGTGCCAGCAGTTCAAACGGCTACACCTTC. This codes for CASSSNGYTF. This chain connects TRBV28 to TRBJ1-2, with unresolved D. Germline assignment: CDR1 MDHEN and CDR2 SYDVKM. The CDR3 is 10 amino acids. V was cut by 4 bases and J by 8 bases, with 5 bases left in between.

The chain is built from TRBV29-1 and TRBJ1-6; D call uncertain. This CDR3 contains 13 residues. Germline V CDR1 and CDR2: SQVTM, ANQGSEA. V was pared by 6 bases and J by 0 bases, with 6 bases between. CDR3 amino acids: CSVKSSYNSPLHF. The CDR3 DNA reads as TGCAGCGTCAAGAGCTCCTATAATTCACCCCTCCACTTT.

This sequence joins TRBV11-2 and TRBJ2-6; D is ambiguous. The V and J ends lost 0 bases and 0 bases respectively, with 6 bases between them. Germline V gives CDR1 SGHAT, CDR2 FQNNGV. The CDR3 has 16 residues. The CDR3 coding sequence is TGTGCCAGCAGCTTAGACAGGCACTCTGGGGCCAACGTCCTGACTTTC. It codes for CASSLDRHSGANVLTF.

A single count supports this clonotype. The rearrangement uses TRBV2 and TRBJ2-3; the D gene could be TRBD1 or TRBD2 (5 bases each). V dropped 3 bases and J dropped 11 bases, with 12 bases sitting between them. Germline V gives CDR1 SNHLY, CDR2 FYNNEI. The CDR3 loop spans 12 amino acids. CDR3: CASSDSRDLQYF. For the CDR3, the DNA is TGTGCCAGCAGTGACTCCCGGGACCTGCAGTATTTT.

The CDR3 region has the DNA TGTGCCAGTAGCCCCGGGACAGCCCTCTCTGGGGCCAACGTCCTGACTTTC. This sequence encodes CASSPGTALSGANVLTF. The chain carries TRBV19 and TRBJ2-6; 7 nucleotides agree with TRBD1. The junction had 8 bases not matched to a gene; V was cut back by 6 bases and J by 0 bases. The germline gives CDR1 LNHDA, CDR2 SQIVND (reference sequence). This CDR3 is built from 17 residues.

The V call is TRBV20-1, the J call TRBJ1-2; the match to TRBD1 covers 9 bases. The germline CDR1 and CDR2 sequences are DFQATT and SNEGSKA (reference sequence). This CDR3 is built from 12 residues. The CDR3 sequence: CSETGGHYGYTF. The CDR3 DNA sequence: TGCAGCGAGACAGGGGGACACTATGGCTACACCTTC.

J is TRBJ2-1 and V is TRBV12-3 or TRBV12-4; D is ambiguous. This CDR3 is 15 amino acids long. Deletions cut 8 bases from V and 0 bases from J, with 14 bases between. CDR3 coding DNA: TGTGCCAGCCCCGCTACCCTCAGCTCCTACAATGAGCAGTTCTTC. Amino acids: CASPATLSSYNEQFF.

The chain couples TRBV7-9 to TRBJ2-1; perhaps D is TRBD1 or TRBD2 (5 bases each). Germline V gene sequence: CDR1 SEHNR, CDR2 FQNEAQ (reference sequence). The CDR3 runs 14 residues. The V gene lost 5 bases and the J gene lost 5 bases, with 13 bases spanning the gap. The DNA for the CDR3 is TGTGCCAGCAGCGCTTCCCGGGGCGACAATGAGCAGTTCTTC. It encodes CASSASRGDNEQFF. Full variable domain (remainder filled in from reference TRBV7-9 and TRBJ2-1): DTGVSQNPRHKITKRGQNVTFRCDPISEHNRLYWYRQTLGQGPEFLTYFQNEAQLEKSRLLSDRFSAERPKGSFSTLEIQRTEQGDSAMYLCASSASRGDNEQFFGPGTRLTVL.

The gene calls are TRBV12-3 or TRBV12-4 and TRBJ2-5, with 7 nucleotides matching TRBD2. J lost 5 bases, V lost 8 bases, and 8 bases had no gene match. The CDR3 covers 13 residues. CDR3 sequence (DNA): TGTGCCAGCTCGCGGGGGAGTGAGGAGACCCAGTACTTC. Protein: CASSRGSEETQYF.